This T cell receptor beta chain is from a study of blood T cell repertoires in COVID-19 (dated by TCRdb to the early 2020s). For context, the study as a whole: Samples covering the acute and convalescent phases of COVID-19 were provided by collaborators in the United States, Italy and Spain. The dataset comprised deeply sampled blood TCRbeta repertoires from subjects exposed to, actively infected with, or recovered from COVID-19. Sample metadata almost always included a de-identified subject ID, COVID-19 status, age in years and sex. The prospective study material was composed of cDNA or gDNA derived from T cells, B-cell-depleted T cells, or PBMCs. The repertoires were released in a freely available public database intended as a resource for research on the immune response to SARS-CoV-2. Where available, HLA class I and class II types were obtained from metadata supplied by the sample provider rather than from assay-based typing. The samples were drawn from the first 160 participants of the ongoing ImmuneRACE study and from roughly 1,300 subjects provided by 6 global collaborators.

Participants in the prospective study were enrolled through a virtual design, were aged roughly 18 to 100 years, and lived in approximately 24 United States geographic areas. In the prospective study, cohorts were assigned on the basis of participant-reported clinical history obtained from a screening survey and a study questionnaire. ImmuneRACE Cohort 3 recovered participants were defined by two consecutive negative NP/OP PCR tests, healthcare professional clearance, or symptom resolution. Mobile phlebotomists in the prospective study collected whole blood, serum and a nasopharyngeal or oropharyngeal swab from every participant. Over a 2-month period, participants in the prospective study had the option of providing additional blood draws and questionnaires. Blood samples from the prospective study were shipped frozen or at room temperature prior to DNA extraction. The full study reports these points: The amount of clinical and demographic metadata varied by source and participant and was provided uncurated.

The immunoSEQ Assay, a bias-controlled multiplex PCR, was used to amplify TCRbeta CDR3 regions from genomic DNA. The original methods were these. Nucleated cell counts per sample were estimated from amplification of reference gene primers within the assay. Sequence reads were collapsed and filtered to measure the absolute abundance of every unique TCRbeta CDR3 rearrangement. Productive Simpson clonality was computed per sample as the square root of Simpson's diversity index over productive rearrangements. This immuneACCESS table, as held by TCRdb, lists in-frame sequences with V and J called but not all clones. Of the missing ones, under half trace to an unresolved V gene in checked studies; the others have no known cause. The V and J calls and clone size were taken over from that table, and D and trimming were inferred from the DNA. The sample table records some 340,000 clones; more than 70% of these occur just once. The top ten hold approximately 5% of the sample.

This clone was seen only a few times. The specificity of this receptor is unknown. No much larger clone exists at a distance of one base, and base qualities are not known. The clonotype comes from a woman aged 25 to 45 who had recovered from COVID-19. Sequenced: PBMCs or T cells enriched from blood (not recorded which).

The nucleotide sequence is TGCGCCAGCAGGGGCGGGGTAGGCGGCGATAATGGCTACACCTTC. Its coded protein is CASRGGVGGDNGYTF. The chain was built from TRBV5-1 and TRBJ1-2; the D gene is not confidently resolved. V loses 5 bases of germline sequence and J loses 6 bases, and the interval between the two ends is 20 bases. The CDR3, from cysteine to phenylalanine, totals 15 residues. The CDR3 DNA has 45 bases and is translated from base 1. Based on the germline V gene, the CDR1 and CDR2 sequences are SGHRS and YFSETQ.